The T cell receptor (beta chain) under discussion was sequenced for a study of shared clonotypes between healthy human individuals. The protocol was immunoSEQ multiplex PCR, while the TCRdb copy is restricted to in-frame clones and leaves out a portion. The sample lists 200,000 to 250,000 clones; just over 65% were seen once. Sequences were obtained from memory CD4+ T cells sorted from blood. Subset of the sample: CD45RA-negative fraction. The receptor comes from a man aged 30 to 45 in good health.

CDR3 coding DNA: TGTGCCAGTAAGTCGGTAGCGGGAGTCACTGAGCAGTTCTTC. Protein: CASKSVAGVTEQFF. J is TRBJ2-1 and V is TRBV19, with 9 bases that match TRBD2. With 7 bases clipped from V and 9 bases from J, the junction kept 10 bases outside the gene matches. Germline V lookup: CDR1 LNHDA, CDR2 SQIVND (reference sequence). CDR3 length: 14 residues.